Presented here are 10 T cell receptor beta chains from one specimen sequenced in a study of radiotherapy plus CTLA-4 blockade in lung cancer. Measured with immunoSEQ multiplex PCR; TCRdb has only the in-frame clones, and not every one. The table shows 45,000 or so clones, with around 77% occurring only once. Here the sequenced sample was peripheral blood, taken from a patient treated with radiotherapy plus ipilimumab. The receptors were sampled from a human donor with non-small cell lung cancer who had stable disease on radiotherapy plus ipilimumab.

A single count supports this clone. V gene TRBV7-9 combines with J gene TRBJ2-3, with D perhaps TRBD1 or TRBD2 (6 bases each). V lost 5 bases, J lost 2 bases, and 17 bases lay in between. The CDR3 length is 16 residues. The germline gives CDR1 SEHNR, CDR2 FQNEAQ (reference sequence). CDR3 amino acids: CASSVVEGVYTDTQYF. DNA of the CDR3: TGTGCCAGCAGCGTGGTGGAGGGGGTGTACACAGATACGCAGTATTTT.

This clone has more than one count but fewer than ten. This chain uses TRBV18 with TRBJ2-7, with 7 bases that match TRBD2. J gave up 0 bases and V 2 bases, and 10 bases lay outside the gene matches. Germline V gene data show CDR1 as KGHSH and CDR2 as LQKENI. This CDR3 has 17 residues. In nucleotides, the CDR3 is TGTGCCAGCTCACCATTCCCGAGGCGGGGGTACTCCTACGAGCAGTACGTC. Its translation is CASSPFPRRGYSYEQYV.

The chain combines TRBV11-3 with TRBJ2-3; 7 bases line up with TRBD2. The CDR3 spans 16 residues. J lost 4 bases, V lost 4 bases, and 11 bases had no gene match. Germline V lookup: CDR1 SGHNT, CDR2 YENEEA. CDR3: CASSSRLAGVPDTQYF. The CDR3 DNA reads as TGTGCCAGCAGCTCCCGTCTGGCGGGGGTACCAGATACGCAGTATTTT.

J is TRBJ2-5 and V is TRBV5-1; the match to TRBD1 covers 11 bases. The CDR3 contains 16 residues. The V segment lost 5 bases and the J segment 7 bases; nucleotides outside the gene matches: 13. CDR1 is SGHRS and CDR2 is YFSETQ in the germline V gene. CDR3 protein: CASRPPGTGGLGTQYF. CDR3 coding DNA: TGCGCCAGCAGACCCCCCGGGACAGGGGGATTAGGGACCCAGTACTTC.

The V gene is TRBV9, the J gene TRBJ1-3; 7 bases align to TRBD1. The CDR3 sequence is 14 residues long. The germline gives CDR1 SGDLS, CDR2 YYNGEE. The trim removed 3 bases at V and 1 base at J, leaving 1 base unmatched. This CDR3 reads CASSDRGSGNTIYF. CDR3 sequence (DNA): TGTGCCAGCAGCGACAGGGGTTCTGGAAACACCATATATTTT.

The genes are TRBV6-1 and TRBJ2-7; 9 nucleotides match TRBD1. Germline V gives CDR1 MNHNS, CDR2 SASEGT. J lost 4 bases, V lost 6 bases, and 7 bases had no gene match. The CDR3 spans 14 residues. This CDR3 reads CASSSNDRGYEQYF. The CDR3 nucleotides read TGTGCCAGCAGCTCGAATGACAGGGGGTACGAGCAGTACTTC.

This clone was found once. The chain has TRBV19 and TRBJ2-3; TRBD1 aligns across 8 bases. CDR1 is LNHDA and CDR2 is SQIVND in the germline V gene (reference sequence). Trimming took 1 base from V and 5 from J; bases not matched to a gene: 5. The CDR3 spans 15 residues. DNA of the CDR3: TGTGCCAGTAGTATAGGGACAGGGAGAAGAGATACGCAGTATTTT. It encodes CASSIGTGRRDTQYF.

This clone was seen a handful of times. The V gene is TRBV27, the J gene TRBJ1-2; 7 bases align to TRBD1. The CDR3 sequence is 16 residues long. The germline CDR1 and CDR2 sequences are MNHEY and SMNVEV (reference sequence). J was trimmed by 2 bases and V by 4 bases; bases with no gene match: 10. The CDR3: CASSSFAGTANYGYTF. The CDR3 DNA reads TGTGCCAGCAGTTCATTTGCCGGGACAGCAAACTATGGCTACACCTTC.

This chain joins TRBV7-2 and TRBJ1-5; 7 bases line up with TRBD1. V was clipped by 5 bases and J by 4 bases; unmatched bases: 5. Germline loops: CDR1 SGHTA, CDR2 FQGNSA. The CDR3 is 14 residues long. The CDR3 bases are TGTGCCAGCAGCACACGACAGGGAAATCAGCCCCAGCATTTT. Encoded protein: CASSTRQGNQPQHF.

The chain employs TRBV28 and TRBJ1-3; no clear D. This CDR3 is 16 amino acids long. In germline, CDR1 is MDHEN, CDR2 SYDVKM. The V and J ends lost 4 bases and 2 bases respectively, with 15 bases between them. The CDR3 nucleotides read TGTGCCAGCAGTTCAATTGACACCCTGGCTGGAAACACCATATATTTT. This translates into CASSSIDTLAGNTIYF.